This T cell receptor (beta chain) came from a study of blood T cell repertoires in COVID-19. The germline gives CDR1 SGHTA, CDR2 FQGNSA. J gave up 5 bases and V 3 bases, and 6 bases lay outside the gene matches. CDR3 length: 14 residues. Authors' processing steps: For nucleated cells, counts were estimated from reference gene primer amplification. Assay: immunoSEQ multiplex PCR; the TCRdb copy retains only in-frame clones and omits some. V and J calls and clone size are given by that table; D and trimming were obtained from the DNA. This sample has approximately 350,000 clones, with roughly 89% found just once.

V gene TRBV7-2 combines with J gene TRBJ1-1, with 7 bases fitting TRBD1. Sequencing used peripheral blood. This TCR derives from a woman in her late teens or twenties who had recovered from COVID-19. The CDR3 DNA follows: TGTGCCAGCAGCTTCGACAGGGCCGGGACTGAAGCTTTCTTT. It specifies CASSFDRAGTEAFF.